The rows below give T cell receptor beta chains drawn from one sample of a study of vaccination and CD4 T cells after COVID-19. The antigens for these receptors are not known. Each CDR3 protein is one row after TCRdb ran MiXCR on the PCR reads. The table lists some 9,000 distinct CDR3 sequences, more than 35% of them singletons, with around 16% in the top ten. The sample taken for sequencing was CD4+ T cells from blood, cultured in vitro. The receptor set was obtained from a human donor who had recovered from COVID-19. Both conserved end residues are part of each CDR3. A D gene is named only where the DNA matches it firmly. Size values are once, few and many counts, or a class for expanded clones, and some rows have none.

V,J,size,D,DNA,CDR3
TRBV7-9,TRBJ1-2,NA,NA,TGTGCCAGCAGCCGCGAGATAGCTAACTATGGCTACACCTTC,CASSREIANYGYTF
TRBV7-8,TRBJ1-6,NA,TRBD1,TGTGCCAGCAGCCCTGACAGGGGGAATTCACCCCTCCACTTT,CASSPDRGNSPLHF
TRBV18,TRBJ1-1,NA,TRBD1,TGTGCCAGCTCACTTAATCTCAGGGGGAGCACTGAAGCTTTCTTT,CASSLNLRGSTEAFF
TRBV30,TRBJ2-5,few,TRBD1,TGTGCCTGGAGTCGAACAGGGGGCTGGTTGGAGACCCAGTACTTC,CAWSRTGGWLETQYF
TRBV11-3,TRBJ1-1,NA,NA,TGTGCCATCGATCGGGGGCGAGGAGGCACTGAAGCTTTCTTT,CAIDRGRGGTEAFF
TRBV10-1,TRBJ1-2,NA,NA,TGCGCCAGCAGTGAAAATAGATTCTATGGCTACACCTTC,CASSENRFYGYTF
TRBV12-3/TRBV12-4,TRBJ1-3,NA,TRBD1,TGTGCCACCCGACAGGGGACTAACGGGGGAAACACCATATATTTT,CATRQGTNGGNTIYF
TRBV6-5,TRBJ2-7,NA,NA,TGTGCCAGCAGTTTTGGAAGGAGGTACGAGCAGTACTTC,CASSFGRRYEQYF
TRBV6-1,TRBJ1-1,NA,NA,TGTGCCAGCAAGTACGGCCCATCGGTGAACACTGAAGCTTTCTTT,CASKYGPSVNTEAFF
TRBV7-2,TRBJ1-5,NA,NA,TGTGCCAGCAGCTTAGGGGGCAATAGCAATCAGCCCCAGCATTTT,CASSLGGNSNQPQHF
TRBV5-1,TRBJ2-5,few,NA,TGCGCCAGCAGCTTGGCCTGGGCCCGAGAGACCCAGTACTTC,CASSLAWARETQYF
TRBV6-4,TRBJ2-1,NA,TRBD2,TGTGCCAGCAGTATGTCTAGCGGGGGGTACCCCCGCGGCAATGAGCAGTTCTTC,CASSMSSGGYPRGNEQFF
TRBV6-2/TRBV6-3,TRBJ1-1,NA,TRBD1,TGTGCCAGCACCAAAATACGGACAGGGTTGGATGAAGCTTTCTTT,CASTKIRTGLDEAFF
TRBV10-2,TRBJ1-2,few,TRBD1,TGCGCCAGCAGTGAGACCTCCGGGACAGGGGGCTATGGCTACACCTTC,CASSETSGTGGYGYTF
TRBV7-2,TRBJ2-5,NA,TRBD2,TGTGCCAGCAGCTCTCGGACTAGCAGAGAGACCCAGTACTTC,CASSSRTSRETQYF
TRBV21-1,TRBJ1-1,NA,NA,TGTGCCAGCAGCAAAGCGGACAGGGGCGTACTTGAAGCTTTCTTT,CASSKADRGVLEAFF
TRBV6-4,TRBJ1-6,few,TRBD1,TGTGCCAGCAGTAGGGGACAGGCCTCCTATAATTCACCCCTCCACTTT,CASSRGQASYNSPLHF
TRBV6-5,TRBJ1-2,NA,NA,TGTGCCAGCAGTTACTTCGGTAAATCACATGGCTACACCTTC,CASSYFGKSHGYTF
TRBV19,TRBJ2-5,NA,NA,TGTGCCAGTAGTATCTATTCGGGGGTCGGGGAGACCCAGTACTTC,CASSIYSGVGETQYF
TRBV20-1,TRBJ1-5,NA,NA,TGCAGTGCTAGAGGGGGACAAGTCTGGGGCAATCAGCCCCAGCATTTT,CSARGGQVWGNQPQHF
TRBV20-1,TRBJ2-7,NA,NA,TGCAGTGCTCTCCAGGGCGGGCGTTCCTACGAGCAGTACTTC,CSALQGGRSYEQYF
TRBV19,TRBJ1-4,NA,TRBD1,TGTGCCAGTAGTGTCGCCGGACAGGGGACGATAGTAATGCGGCTGTTTTTT,CASSVAGQGTIVMRLFF
TRBV19,TRBJ2-2,NA,NA,TGTGCCAGTAGTATAAGTCCGACAGGGTCCGGGGGGCTGTTTTTT,CASSISPTGSGGLFF
TRBV20-1,TRBJ1-1,few,NA,TGCAGTGCTAGTCTTCCGGGATTAAACACTGAAGCTTTCTTT,CSASLPGLNTEAFF
TRBV5-1,TRBJ1-2,NA,NA,TGCGCCAGCAGCTTGGGTTATAAGGGAGGCTATGGCTACACCTTC,CASSLGYKGGYGYTF
TRBV5-1,TRBJ2-7,NA,TRBD1,TGCGCCAGCAGCTTAGGGACAGGGAGAATCTACGAGCAGTACTTC,CASSLGTGRIYEQYF
TRBV11-3,TRBJ2-2,NA,TRBD1,TGTGCCAGCAGCCCGGGACAGCAGAACACCGGGGAGCTGTTTTTT,CASSPGQQNTGELFF
TRBV20-1,TRBJ2-2,NA,TRBD2,TGCAGTGCTAGGTCCAGCGGGGGAGCGAACACCGGGGAGCTGTTTTTT,CSARSSGGANTGELFF
TRBV3-1,TRBJ2-7,NA,TRBD2,TGTGCCAGCAGCTCCCAAACGGGACTAGCGGTTTTCGAGCAGTACTTC,CASSSQTGLAVFEQYF
TRBV5-1,TRBJ2-1,NA,NA,TGCGCCAGCAGCTTGGCAGGGGGAGGGTACAATGAGCAGTTCTTC,CASSLAGGGYNEQFF
TRBV20-1,TRBJ2-7,NA,TRBD2,TGCAGTGCTCACAGGTCGGGGGGCGAGCAGTACTTC,CSAHRSGGEQYF
TRBV7-9,TRBJ2-6,NA,NA,TGTGCCAGCAGCTTAGACCTCCCCCGCAGCTTCTCTGGGGCCAACGTCCTGACTTTC,CASSLDLPRSFSGANVLTF
TRBV6-2/TRBV6-3,TRBJ2-3,once,TRBD1,TGTGCCAGCAGTTTCGGACAGGGGTGGATAGATACGCAGTATTTT,CASSFGQGWIDTQYF
TRBV6-2/TRBV6-3,TRBJ1-1,NA,NA,TGTGCCAGCAGTTACGGAGGGGTCCCATCAGTCGGGGCTTTCTTT,CASSYGGVPSVGAFF
TRBV9,TRBJ2-3,NA,NA,TGTGCCAGCTCCCGTAGGGGGTACACAGATACGCAGTATTTT,CASSRRGYTDTQYF
TRBV5-1,TRBJ2-3,NA,TRBD1,TGCGCCAGCAGCTTACAGGGGCTTTCTAGCACAGATACGCAGTATTTT,CASSLQGLSSTDTQYF
TRBV29-1,TRBJ2-2,NA,NA,TGCAGCGTTGTCTCGACCGGGGAGCTGTTTTTT,CSVVSTGELFF
TRBV7-9,TRBJ2-5,NA,NA,TGTGCCAGCAGCCTATTGGATGCCCAGTACTTC,CASSLLDAQYF
TRBV12-3/TRBV12-4,TRBJ1-5,NA,NA,TGTGCCAGCAGTTTTCGGGGTGTCAGCAATCAGCCCCAGCATTTT,CASSFRGVSNQPQHF
TRBV6-5,TRBJ1-2,few,NA,TGTGCCAGCAGTTACGCTGGTTCAGGGACCTATGGCTACACCTTC,CASSYAGSGTYGYTF
TRBV20-1,TRBJ1-1,NA,NA,TGCAGTGCCCAGGGAGGGGGTGGGGTCACTGAAGCTTTCTTT,CSAQGGGGVTEAFF